Listed below are T cell receptor beta chains from one sample, sequenced in a study of cytomegalovirus exposure and HLA in healthy donors. The data were produced by immunoSEQ multiplex PCR, yet TCRdb's version contains in-frame clones alone and is incomplete. The sample holds around 99,000 clones, around 77% seen once. The sequenced sample consisted of PBMCs. These receptors were obtained from a man between 40 and 49 years old in good health and CMV-seronegative. Each CDR3 is given with its conserved first and last residue. The D gene is left open where the match is weak. The listing skips clone size in some rows; elsewhere it reads once, few, many or a size class.

cdr3_length	v_call	d_call	j_call	clone_size	cdr3_nt	cdr3_aa
17	TRBV5-6	.	TRBJ1-2	.	TGTGCCAGCAGAAGAATGGGAGCAGGACCTCACCTCTATGGCTACACCTTC	CASRRMGAGPHLYGYTF
15	TRBV9	.	TRBJ2-7	.	TGTGCCAGCAGCCCAAGCGGGCCCCCGACCTACGAGCAGTACTTC	CASSPSGPPTYEQYF
16	TRBV27	.	TRBJ2-2	once	TGTGCCAGCTCCCCCCCGCAACAGGTGAACACCGGGGAGCTGTTTTTT	CASSPPQQVNTGELFF
13	TRBV4-1	.	TRBJ2-3	.	TGCGCCAGCAGGGGCAGGGGCACAGATACGCAGTATTTT	CASRGRGTDTQYF
12	TRBV2	.	TRBJ1-2	.	TGTGCCAGCACCGAACAGGCCTATGGCTACACCTTC	CASTEQAYGYTF
14	TRBV28	TRBD1	TRBJ1-3	.	TGTGCCAGCACCTCTCAGGGGGTCGGAAACACCATATATTTT	CASTSQGVGNTIYF
15	TRBV2	TRBD2	TRBJ2-7	.	TGTGCCAGCAGTGAAGCGCTTCGGGGAGGGTACGAGCAGTACTTC	CASSEALRGGYEQYF
18	TRBV29-1	TRBD1	TRBJ2-3	.	TGCAGCGTTGATGGACAGGGGGCGAGTGGGGATAAGACAGATACGCAGTATTTT	CSVDGQGASGDKTDTQYF
15	TRBV28	TRBD1	TRBJ1-1	.	TGTGCCAGCAGTCTCTTGACAGGGGGCTACACTGAAGCTTTCTTT	CASSLLTGGYTEAFF
17	TRBV9	.	TRBJ2-1	.	TGTGCCAGCAGCGTAGAAGGGGCATCTAGCTCCTACAATGAGCAGTTCTTC	CASSVEGASSSYNEQFF
15	TRBV4-2	TRBD1	TRBJ1-3	few	TGTGCCAGCAGCCGCGGAGGGGGCGATGGAAACACCATATATTTT	CASSRGGGDGNTIYF
12	TRBV30	.	TRBJ2-3	once	TGTGCCCGGGATGCCCACACAGATACGCAGTATTTT	CARDAHTDTQYF
14	TRBV6-4	TRBD2	TRBJ2-3	once	TGTGCCAGCAGTGACAGGGGAGGGCCAGATACGCAGTATTTT	CASSDRGGPDTQYF
14	TRBV6-4	TRBD2	TRBJ2-3	few	TGTGCCAGCAGCGGGGGGGCTAGCACAGATACGCAGTATTTT	CASSGGASTDTQYF
13	TRBV9	TRBD1	TRBJ2-7	once	TGTGCCAGTGGGGGACAGGGATCCTACGAGCAGTACTTC	CASGGQGSYEQYF
17	TRBV2	TRBD2	TRBJ2-1	.	TGTGCCAGCAGGATTTCCAGGGTGCGGGAGTTCGGGAATGAGCAGTTCTTC	CASRISRVREFGNEQFF
13	TRBV5-1	TRBD1	TRBJ2-7	.	TGCGCCAGCAGCGGGACAGGGTCCTACGAGCAGTACTTC	CASSGTGSYEQYF
13	TRBV29-1	.	TRBJ2-3	.	TGCAGCGTTGGTCCGAAACTAGTCCATACGCAGTATTTT	CSVGPKLVHTQYF
16	TRBV10-3	.	TRBJ2-6	.	TGTGCCATCAGTGAGTCTCGCGGTTCTGGGGCCAACGTCCTGACTTTC	CAISESRGSGANVLTF
13	TRBV5-1	TRBD1	TRBJ1-2	few	TGCGCCAGCAGCTCCGGGACAGGGGATGGCTACACCTTC	CASSSGTGDGYTF
15	TRBV30	TRBD1	TRBJ1-1	.	TGTGCCTGGAGGTCAGGGGGCTCCCAGAACACTGAAGCTTTCTTT	CAWRSGGSQNTEAFF
14	TRBV28	.	TRBJ1-6	once	TGTGCCAGCCCGCAAGGGGGGGGCGCTTCACCCCTCCACTTT	CASPQGGGASPLHF
15	TRBV6-5	.	TRBJ1-1	once	TGTGCCAGCAGTTATGACAGAGACATGAACACTGAAGCTTTCTTT	CASSYDRDMNTEAFF
13	TRBV19	TRBD2	TRBJ2-1	.	TGTGCCAGTAGAAGCGGGACGTACAATGAGCAGTTCTTC	CASRSGTYNEQFF
14	TRBV2	.	TRBJ1-5	.	TGTGCCATCCGCCCTTGGGGGCAGAATCAGCCCCAGCATTTT	CAIRPWGQNQPQHF
15	TRBV19	.	TRBJ1-2	.	TGTGCCAGTAGTACAGCGACAGGTGGTAACTATGGCTACACCTTC	CASSTATGGNYGYTF
13	TRBV19	.	TRBJ2-5	.	TGTGCCAGTACCTCGACAGGTCAAGAGACCCAGTACTTC	CASTSTGQETQYF
18	TRBV11-2	.	TRBJ2-7	.	TGTGCCAGCAGCTTAGAGGGCAGGGCCGCACTGACGTCCTACGAGCAGTACTTC	CASSLEGRAALTSYEQYF
17	TRBV13	TRBD2	TRBJ2-3	.	TGTGCCAGCAGCTTTGCGCGGGGGGGCCGTCACACAGATACGCAGTATTTT	CASSFARGGRHTDTQYF
11	TRBV7-9	.	TRBJ1-4	.	TGTGCCAGCCGCAGTAATGAAAAACTGTTTTTT	CASRSNEKLFF
15	TRBV7-9	TRBD2	TRBJ2-7	.	TGTGCCAGCAGCCGCCCCGGGACTAGAATCAGCGAGCAGTACTTC	CASSRPGTRISEQYF
15	TRBV30	.	TRBJ2-2	.	TGTGCCTGGAGTGTATCTAGTAGGTCTGGCGGGGAGCTGTTTTTT	CAWSVSSRSGGELFF
15	TRBV5-4	TRBD2	TRBJ2-7	.	TGTGCCAGCAGTTCTAGCGGAGGGAGCTCCTACGAGCAGTACTTC	CASSSSGGSSYEQYF
14	TRBV5-6	.	TRBJ2-7	.	TGTGCCAGCAGTCGGAGGGGACAGCTTTACGAGCAGTACTTC	CASSRRGQLYEQYF
16	TRBV7-8	TRBD2	TRBJ2-7	.	TGTGCCAGCAGCTTAGAACTAGCGGGAGGTTCCTACGAGCAGTACTTC	CASSLELAGGSYEQYF
15	TRBV11-2	TRBD2	TRBJ2-2	.	TGTGCCAGCAGCTCCGGGACTAGAGGGCCGGGGGAGCTGTTTTTT	CASSSGTRGPGELFF
14	TRBV19	.	TRBJ1-1	.	.	CASSISFGQGATFF
16	TRBV29-1	TRBD1	TRBJ2-1	.	TGCAGCGTTGATTTCGGGACAGGGGGTATTTGGAATGAGCAGTTCTTC	CSVDFGTGGIWNEQFF
13	TRBV6-1	.	TRBJ2-7	.	TGTGCCGGTCACGGCCCTGCGGAAAACGAGCAGTACTTC	CAGHGPAENEQYF
11	TRBV30	.	TRBJ2-7	.	TGTGCCTGGAGTAGCGGTCCCCTCCGGTACTTC	CAWSSGPLRYF
15	TRBV10-3	.	TRBJ1-1	.	TGTGCCATCAGTGAGAGCCGGGGGGCGAACACTGAAGCTTTCTTT	CAISESRGANTEAFF
15	TRBV15	TRBD2	TRBJ2-7	.	TGTGCCACCAGCAGAGGGCCTAGCGGGAGGGGCGAGCAGTACTTC	CATSRGPSGRGEQYF
14	TRBV30	TRBD2	TRBJ2-5	.	TGTGCCTGGACCGGGACTAGCGGGAAAGAGACCCAGTACTTC	CAWTGTSGKETQYF
16	TRBV5-8	.	TRBJ2-3	.	TGTGCCAGCAGCTTGTTTGTAGGGGCTAGCACAGATACGCAGTATTTT	CASSLFVGASTDTQYF
14	TRBV5-6	.	TRBJ2-5	.	TGTGCCAGCAGCTTTGGAAGGGGCGCGGAGACCCAGTACTTC	CASSFGRGAETQYF
15	TRBV9	TRBD2	TRBJ2-3	few	TGTGCCAGCAGCGCGACTAGCGGGGGCACAGATACGCAGTATTTT	CASSATSGGTDTQYF
16	TRBV2	.	TRBJ1-5	once	TGTGCCAGCAGTGAAGAGGGGGGGGCCTTCAATCAGCCCCAGCATTTT	CASSEEGGAFNQPQHF
15	TRBV5-1	.	TRBJ2-2	.	TGCGCCAGCAGCTTGAGTGGGGCTGGCACCGGGGAGCTGTTTTTT	CASSLSGAGTGELFF
13	TRBV18	.	TRBJ1-5	once	TGTGCCAGCTCACCGGCGGGGGATCAGCCCCAGCATTTT	CASSPAGDQPQHF